The clone carrying this T cell receptor beta chain was picked up one time. No antigen is known for it. The data were produced by immunoSEQ multiplex PCR, yet TCRdb's version contains in-frame clones alone and is incomplete. Among approximately 97,000 clones listed, around 88% were seen once. During the collection period, no donor immune events like infections were recorded. CDR1 is PRHDT, CDR2 FYEKMQ, per germline (reference sequence). CDR3 length: 14 residues. Trimming pared 3 bases from V and 6 bases from J, leaving 14 bases between. The entry originates in a study of identifying expanded T cells in peripheral blood. Regarding the study as a whole: Roughly two-week clone count variance significantly increased as total template count grew. Differentially abundant clones: around 1.2 between replicates, 16.4 at two to three weeks, 19 to 20 at four.

This clonotype originated in a person between 18 and 75 years old in good health. V and J are TRBV13 and TRBJ1-1; perhaps TRBD1 as D (6 bases). The sequenced sample consisted of blood. The CDR3 region is CASSFLTGYAEAFF. CDR3 in DNA: TGTGCCAGCAGCTTCCTTACAGGGTACGCTGAAGCTTTCTTT.